These 30 T cell receptor beta chains share one sample of origin, sequenced in a study of metastatic and nonmetastatic thyroid tumors. Every patient was untreated before thyroid surgery. TCRdb reassembled clones from the PCR reads with MiXCR. The top ten hold around 10% of the sample, which has about 6,400 clones, approximately 15% seen once. Source material: tumor tissue. Receptors originate from a male donor with papillary thyroid cancer or a benign thyroid nodule (not recorded which). Some clones in this sample may be carry-over from other donors' samples.

This clone rates as medium-sized (0.01 to 0.1%). This chain links TRBV12-3 or TRBV12-4 with TRBJ2-5; 7 bases are a match to TRBD1. CDR3 length equals 14 residues. V trimming: 5 bases; J trimming: 1 base; junction bases outside the gene matches: 4. In DNA, the CDR3 is TGTGCCAGCAGTCCAGGGGGTTTCCAAGAGACCCAGTACTTC. As protein: CASSPGGFQETQYF.

The rearrangement links TRBV6-2 or TRBV6-3 to TRBJ2-2, with D tentatively TRBD2 (6 bases). The V gene lost 5 bases and the J gene lost 1 base, with 14 bases spanning the gap. The CDR3 is 16 residues long. The germline gives CDR1 MNHEY, CDR2 SVGEGT. The CDR3 DNA sequence: TGTGCCAGCAGTGCTACCGGGACTCGGAACACCGGGGAGCTGTTTTTT. Its translation is CASSATGTRNTGELFF.

This clone has a single count. The J gene is TRBJ1-1, the V gene TRBV11-1, with 7 bases fitting TRBD1. The V gene's germline CDR1 is SGHAT and CDR2 FQDESV (reference sequence). This CDR3 contains 12 residues. V lost 7 bases to trimming and J lost 6 bases; unmatched junction nucleotides: 5. CDR3: CASISDRSEAFF. CDR3 DNA sequence: TGTGCCAGCATTTCGGACAGGTCTGAAGCTTTCTTT. The full variable domain, completed using reference TRBV11-1 and TRBJ1-1, is EAEVAQSPRYKITEKSQAVAFWCDPISGHATLYWYRQILGQGPELLVQFQDESVVDDSQLPKDRFSAERLKGVDSTLKIQPAELGDSAMYLCASISDRSEAFFGQGTRLTVV.

This clone was seen ten or more times. The chain uses TRBV3-1 and TRBJ1-2, with TRBD1 matching 9 bases. V dropped 1 base and J dropped 10; count of bases not matched to a gene: 7. The length of the CDR3 is 14 residues. The V gene's germline CDR1 is LGHDT and CDR2 YNNKEL (reference sequence). CDR3 in amino acids: CASSQGVTGGVYTF. The CDR3 DNA follows: TGTGCCAGCAGCCAAGGGGTGACAGGGGGTGTCTACACCTTC. Based on the CDR3 plus reference TRBV3-1 and TRBJ1-2, the full variable domain is DTAVSQTPKYLVTQMGNDKSIKCEQNLGHDTMYWYKQDSKKFLKIMFSYNNKELIINETVPNRFSPKSPDKAHLNLHINSLELGDSAVYFCASSQGVTGGVYTFGSGTRLTVV.

This clone was detected many times. This chain joins TRBV5-7 and TRBJ1-4, with D perhaps matching TRBD1 (5 bases). TRBV5-7 is reported as an ORF; its role is uncertain. CDR3 length: 14 residues. V was trimmed by 0 bases and J by 8 bases, leaving 11 bases between them. This CDR3 reads CASSLGQGDEKLFF. CDR3 nucleotide sequence: TGTGCCAGCAGCTTGGGGCAGGGTGACGAAAAACTGTTTTTT.

V gene TRBV10-3 combines with J gene TRBJ2-5; 10 nucleotides agree with TRBD2. The CDR3 runs to 17 residues. In germline, CDR1 is ENHRY, CDR2 SYGVKD. J lost 1 base, V lost 0 bases, and 5 bases had no gene match. The CDR3 region has the DNA TGTGCCATCAGTGAGTCGATCAGACTAGCGGGCCAAGAGACCCAGTACTTC. It codes for CAISESIRLAGQETQYF.

The chain links TRBV6-1 to TRBJ1-6, with D uncertain. The germline V gene has CDR1 MNHNS and CDR2 SASEGT. The CDR3 is made up of 13 amino acids. V dropped 5 bases and J dropped 6 bases, with 8 bases sitting between them. CDR3 nucleotide sequence: TGTGCCAGCAGTTGGCAAGTTAATTCACCCCTCCACTTT. Its translation is CASSWQVNSPLHF.

In its sample, this clone was seen many times. This may stem from a read error, because a much larger clone lies one nucleotide away. The genes are TRBV6-1 and TRBJ2-7; 8 bases line up with TRBD2. The CDR3 runs to 14 residues. Looked up from germline, CDR1 is MNHNS and CDR2 is SASEGT. The CDR3 sequence: CTSRAGGLSYEQYF. The CDR3 region has the DNA TGTACCAGCCGGGCGGGAGGTCTTTCCTACGAGCAGTACTTC.

This clone was observed many times. The DNA for the CDR3 is TGCGCCAGCAGCTTGGGCCCGAAAGAGACCCAGTACTTC. Translating gives CASSLGPKETQYF. The chain uses TRBV5-1 and TRBJ2-5; D remains ambiguous. Germline assignment: CDR1 SGHRS and CDR2 YFSETQ. CDR3 length equals 13 residues. The V and J ends lost 0 bases and 3 bases respectively, with 6 bases between them.

This clone is medium-sized. V usage is TRBV19 and J usage is TRBJ1-4, with D possibly TRBD1 on 6 matching bases. This CDR3 is built from 15 residues. Germline loops: CDR1 LNHDA, CDR2 SQIVND (reference sequence). V lost 6 bases, J lost 6 bases, and 17 bases lay in between. The CDR3 here is CASRLSRGFDEKLFF. DNA for the CDR3: TGTGCCAGTAGACTCTCCAGGGGCTTTGATGAAAAACTGTTTTTT.

The J gene is TRBJ2-1, the V gene TRBV18; TRBD2 matches at 12 bases. The V segment lost 4 bases and the J segment 1 base; nucleotides outside the gene matches: 5. Germline V gene data show CDR1 as KGHSH and CDR2 as LQKENI. The CDR3 is 17 residues long. The CDR3 loop reads CASSRPSGGASYNEQFF. The DNA of the CDR3 is TGTGCCAGCTCACGGCCTAGCGGGGGGGCATCCTACAATGAGCAGTTCTTC.

This clone ranks as medium-sized (0.01 to 0.1%). Other nucleotide sequences in the sample specify the same CDR3. J is TRBJ1-1 and V is TRBV10-2, with a possible D match to TRBD1 (6 bases). Trimming stripped 0 bases from V and 3 bases from J, with 23 bases between. The CDR3 totals 19 residues. CDR1 is WSHSY and CDR2 is SAAADI in the germline V gene. CDR3 sequence: CASSESGARRGWAHTEAFF. CDR3 nucleotides: TGCGCCAGCAGTGAGTCGGGGGCGAGGAGGGGGTGGGCCCACACTGAAGCTTTCTTT.

This chain joins TRBV5-1 and TRBJ2-7; D is unclear. Germline V gene lookup returns CDR1 SGHRS and CDR2 YFSETQ. The V end was cut by 0 bases, the J end by 5 bases, with 9 bases between. The CDR3 has 13 residues. The chain's CDR3 is CASSLATMHEQYF. Written as DNA, the CDR3 is TGCGCCAGCAGCTTGGCTACGATGCACGAGCAGTACTTC.

In this sample, this clone is medium-sized (0.01 to 0.1%). The rearrangement uses TRBV29-1 and TRBJ2-1; D assignment may be TRBD1 or TRBD2 (5 bases each). Germline CDR1 is SQVTM and CDR2 is ANQGSEA. V was shortened by 7 bases and J by 8 bases, with 9 bases between the two germline ends. CDR3 length: 10 amino acids. CDR3 DNA: TGCAGCGCTGGGACGGATGAGCAGTTCTTC. Protein: CSAGTDEQFF.

This clone was detected many times. The V and J genes are TRBV5-1 and TRBJ2-4, with D hard to call. The CDR3 contains 15 residues. CDR1 is SGHRS and CDR2 is YFSETQ in the germline V gene. The V end lost 0 bases, the J end lost 0 bases, and 7 bases lay between the germline ends. The CDR3 here is CASSLASLAKNIQYF. CDR3 DNA sequence: TGCGCCAGCAGCTTGGCAAGCTTAGCCAAAAACATTCAGTACTTC.

Within the sample, this clone is medium-sized. The chain couples TRBV7-2 to TRBJ2-2; 12 nucleotides line up with TRBD1. Germline V gene data show CDR1 as SGHTA and CDR2 as FQGNSA. The trim removed 8 bases at V and 6 bases at J, leaving 13 bases unmatched. The CDR3 is 17 residues long. CDR3 bases: TGTGCCAGCTGGGGGACAGGGGGCATCGTTAGCTCCGGGGAGCTGTTTTTT. Residues: CASWGTGGIVSSGELFF.

This clone was seen a few times. The chain couples TRBV12-3 or TRBV12-4 to TRBJ2-5; 11 nucleotides match TRBD1. J lost 5 bases, V lost 6 bases, and 8 bases had no gene match. The CDR3 is 15 residues long. CDR3 amino acids: CASSQGDRGAETQYF. Here the CDR3 DNA reads TGTGCCAGCAGCCAGGGGGACAGGGGGGCGGAGACCCAGTACTTC.

This clone is classed as medium-sized. This chain connects TRBV20-1 to TRBJ2-7; D remains ambiguous. Trimming shortened V by 0 bases and J by 6 bases, and 21 bases separated the two germline ends. The length of the CDR3 is 16 residues. Germline V gene lookup returns CDR1 DFQATT and CDR2 SNEGSKA (reference sequence). The DNA of the CDR3 is TGCAGTGCTAGAGATCGCCAAGATTCGTGGTCCATCGAGCAGTACTTC. Its translation: CSARDRQDSWSIEQYF.

This clone was found a few times. The CDR3 protein is CASSRWGRAYEQYF. The CDR3, as DNA: TGTGCCAGCAGCCGGTGGGGTAGGGCCTACGAGCAGTACTTC. The chain is built from TRBV28 and TRBJ2-7; D gene unclear. The CDR3 is 14 amino acids. V lost 6 bases to trimming and J lost 2 bases, with 14 bases between them. In germline, CDR1 is MDHEN, CDR2 SYDVKM.

The chain is built from TRBV7-9 and TRBJ2-7, with D possibly matching TRBD1 (6 bases). V lost 4 bases and J lost 2, with 12 bases in between. Per the germline V gene, CDR1 is SEHNR and CDR2 is FQNEAQ (reference sequence). This CDR3 spans 14 amino acids. CDR3 nucleotides: TGTGCCAGCAGCTCCTCGACAGGAGCCTACGAGCAGTACTTC. Translating it yields CASSSSTGAYEQYF. The entire variable domain, with the rest obtained from reference TRBV7-9 and TRBJ2-7, is as follows: DTGVSQNPRHKITKRGQNVTFRCDPISEHNRLYWYRQTLGQGPEFLTYFQNEAQLEKSRLLSDRFSAERPKGSFSTLEIQRTEQGDSAMYLCASSSSTGAYEQYFGPGTRLTVT.

As regards this clone: A read error may produce the germline difference seen at one junction end. The chain uses TRBV4-1 and TRBJ2-7, with TRBD2 identical over 8 bases. The CDR3 contains 15 residues. The germline gives CDR1 MGHRA, CDR2 YSYEKL. The CDR3 DNA is TGCGCCAGCAGCCAAGGACGGGGGGGTACCTACGATCAGTACTTC. This gives the protein CASSQGRGGTYDQYF.

In its sample, this clone was seen a few times. The chain carries TRBV27 and TRBJ2-1; 7 nucleotides align to TRBD2. Germline V gene sequence: CDR1 MNHEY, CDR2 SMNVEV (reference sequence). The trim removed 5 bases at V and 4 bases at J, leaving 11 bases unmatched. The CDR3 is made up of 16 amino acids. As DNA, the CDR3 is TGTGCCAGCAGTCCCTCCGGGGCTAGCGGATACAATGAGCAGTTCTTC. Its protein is CASSPSGASGYNEQFF.

This clone was observed many times. The CDR3, as DNA: TGTGCCAGCAGCTCACTCCATAGCTCCTACGAGCAGTACTTC. Translation: CASSSLHSSYEQYF. The chain employs TRBV5-6 and TRBJ2-7; D is unclear. Germline CDR1 is SGHDT and CDR2 is YYEEEE. This CDR3 spans 14 amino acids. V was clipped by 3 bases and J by 0 bases, with 10 bases between them.

This clone was seen only a few times. The rearrangement links TRBV19 to TRBJ2-3, with 11 nucleotides matching TRBD2. V shed 8 bases and J 0 bases; nucleotides not matched to a gene: 4. The CDR3 length is 15 residues. Looked up from germline, CDR1 is LNHDA and CDR2 is SQIVND (reference sequence). The CDR3 coding sequence is TGTGCCAGTCTTAGCGGGAGGGCTAGCACAGATACGCAGTATTTT. It codes for CASLSGRASTDTQYF.

By share, this clone ranks as medium-sized. CDR3 sequence reads: CATSRTGGYNEQFF. Written as DNA, the CDR3 is TGTGCCACCAGCAGGACTGGCGGGTACAATGAGCAGTTCTTC. V and J are TRBV15 and TRBJ2-1; perhaps TRBD2 as D (5 bases). Per germline, CDR1 LNHNV and CDR2 YYDKDF (reference sequence). V was shortened by 3 bases and J by 4 bases, with 10 bases between the two germline ends. The length of the CDR3 is 14 residues.

J is TRBJ1-3 and V is TRBV20-1; D gene uncertain. Germline V CDR1 and CDR2: DFQATT, SNEGSKA (reference sequence). CDR3 size: 15 residues. V was trimmed by 4 bases and J by 0 bases, leaving 13 bases between them. The CDR3 loop is CSANNPELSGNTIYF. CDR3 nucleotides: TGCAGTGCTAATAACCCCGAACTCTCTGGAAACACCATATATTTT.

This clone was seen more than once but under ten times. The chain employs TRBV6-1 and TRBJ2-7, with TRBD1 matching 7 bases. V shed 6 bases and J 4 bases; nucleotides not matched to a gene: 6. Germline CDR1 is MNHNS and CDR2 is SASEGT. The CDR3 covers 13 residues. CDR3 protein: CASSQSRGYEQYF. The CDR3 DNA sequence: TGTGCCAGCAGCCAATCCAGGGGGTACGAGCAGTACTTC.

The chain has TRBV6-6 and TRBJ1-5; 8 bases align to TRBD1. The V segment lost 0 bases and the J segment 4 bases; nucleotides outside the gene matches: 11. This CDR3 has 18 amino acids. Germline CDR1 and CDR2: MNHNY and SVGAGI (reference sequence). CDR3 nucleotides: TGTGCCAGCAGTTACTCGACTCCGACAGGGGCCACGAATCAGCCCCAGCATTTT. Translating it yields CASSYSTPTGATNQPQHF.

This clone rates as medium-sized. The rearrangement joins TRBV2 to TRBJ1-1, with TRBD1 matching over 9 bases. Germline V CDR1 and CDR2: SNHLY, FYNNEI. V lost 6 bases to trimming and J lost 11 bases; unmatched junction nucleotides: 13. The length of the CDR3 is 14 residues. The CDR3 nucleotides read TGTGCCAGCAGGGGTGGTGGGACAGGGAGTGCGGCTTTCTTT. This sequence encodes CASRGGGTGSAAFF.

The genes are TRBV6-9 and TRBJ2-7; TRBD1 aligns across 8 bases. V gave up 0 bases and J gave up 3 bases; unmatched junction bases: 19. CDR1 MNHGY and CDR2 SVAAGI come from the germline V gene. The CDR3 totals 20 residues. The CDR3 loop reads CASSYSVKPGQVLVDYEQYF. As DNA, the CDR3 is TGTGCCAGCAGTTATTCCGTGAAACCGGGACAGGTTCTCGTTGACTACGAGCAGTACTTC.